A selection of T cell receptor beta chains follows, all from one sample in a study of blood T cell repertoires in COVID-19. Produced via immunoSEQ multiplex PCR; TCRdb's table is partial and in-frame only. The sample shows about 73,000 clones, approximately 88% of them seen only once. Specimen: peripheral blood. The receptors shown here come from a man older than 75 with active or convalescent COVID-19. Both conserved end residues are part of each CDR3. A D gene is named only where the DNA matches it firmly. Clone size is not always given. Where it is, it says once, few, many or a class for expanded clones.

v_gene	abundance	j_gene	len	d_gene	CDR3aa	CDR3nt
TRBV7-9	-	TRBJ2-1	19	TRBD2	CASTYSIGLADPPRGEQFF	TGTGCCAGCACCTATTCGATCGGACTAGCGGATCCTCCAAGGGGTGAGCAGTTCTTC
TRBV18	-	TRBJ2-1	13	-	CASSPERMSEQFF	TGTGCCAGCTCACCCGAGCGAATGAGTGAGCAGTTCTTC
TRBV9	few	TRBJ2-7	13	-	CASSYRDFYEQYF	TGTGCCAGCAGCTACAGGGATTTCTACGAGCAGTACTTC
TRBV5-1	-	TRBJ1-1	14	-	CASSRTSVTSLAFF	TGCGCCAGCAGCCGTACGAGCGTGACTAGTTTGGCTTTCTTT
TRBV30	once	TRBJ1-4	12	-	CALGRRSEKLFF	TGTGCCCTCGGTCGCAGGTCCGAAAAACTGTTTTTT
TRBV5-1	once	TRBJ1-2	13	-	CASSATGNYGYTF	TGCGCCAGCAGCGCCACAGGGAACTATGGCTACACCTTC
TRBV19	-	TRBJ1-5	14	-	CASSIGSRTAAQHF	TGTGCCAGTAGTATCGGATCTAGAACTGCTGCCCAGCATTTT
TRBV6-5	-	TRBJ1-6	15	-	CASSYFRELDSPLHF	TGTGCCAGCAGTTACTTTAGGGAGTTGGATTCACCCCTCCACTTT
TRBV11-3	-	TRBJ2-2	13	-	CASSPRQAGELFF	TGTGCCAGCAGCCCCAGACAGGCCGGGGAGCTGTTTTTT
TRBV6-1	-	TRBJ2-5	14	-	CASSEGLSRETQYF	TGTGCCAGCAGTGAGGGGCTCAGTAGGGAGACCCAGTACTTC
TRBV5-5	-	TRBJ1-2	14	TRBD1	CASSLVGQGDGYTF	TGTGCCAGCAGCTTGGTGGGACAGGGGGATGGCTACACCTTC
TRBV7-9	-	TRBJ2-5	14	-	CASSPPGVQETQYF	TGTGCCAGCAGCCCCCCAGGGGTCCAAGAGACCCAGTACTTC
TRBV5-1	-	TRBJ2-5	15	TRBD1	CASSSGQGTQETQYF	TGCGCCAGCAGCTCGGGACAGGGGACTCAAGAGACCCAGTACTTC
TRBV19	-	TRBJ2-3	16	-	CASSIRLGESTDTQYF	TGTGCCAGTAGTATTCGTCTGGGAGAGAGCACAGATACGCAGTATTTT
TRBV25-1	-	TRBJ1-3	15	-	CASSEYRGSGNTIYF	TGTGCCAGCAGTGAATACAGGGGCTCTGGAAACACCATATATTTT
TRBV11-2	-	TRBJ1-3	16	TRBD1	CASSSPRGPEVPKQYF	TGTGCCAGCAGCTCCCCTAGGGGGCCGGAGGTCCCAAAACAATATTTT
TRBV5-1	few	TRBJ2-5	15	TRBD1	CASSSGTVRQETQYF	TGCGCCAGCAGCTCCGGGACAGTACGCCAAGAGACCCAGTACTTC
TRBV6-8	-	TRBJ1-1	14	TRBD1	CASRPGGRDTEAFF	TGTGCCAGCAGACCAGGGGGCCGGGACACTGAAGCTTTCTTT
TRBV7-2	few	TRBJ1-6	15	-	CASSPQGQGNSPLHF	TGTGCCAGCAGCCCGCAGGGGCAGGGGAATTCACCCCTCCACTTT
TRBV28	-	TRBJ2-7	14	TRBD2	CASSRGGSKHEQYF	TGTGCCAGCAGTCGAGGCGGGAGCAAACACGAGCAGTACTTC
TRBV3-1/TRBV3-2	-	TRBJ2-7	18	TRBD2	CASSQDRGDLAGDYEQYF	TGTGCCAGCAGCCAAGATAGAGGGGACCTAGCGGGAGACTACGAGCAGTACTTC
TRBV5-1	-	TRBJ1-4	15	-	CASSWRGETNEKLFF	TGCGCCAGCAGCTGGCGCGGAGAGACTAATGAAAAACTGTTTTTT
TRBV19	once	TRBJ2-2	14	TRBD1	CASKGTGNTGELFF	TGTGCCAGTAAAGGGACAGGCAACACCGGGGAGCTGTTTTTT
TRBV5-1	-	TRBJ2-1	18	TRBD2	CASSLARAGGDSYNEQFF	TGCGCCAGCAGCTTGGCCCGAGCGGGGGGCGACTCCTACAATGAGCAGTTCTTC
TRBV2	-	TRBJ2-7	15	TRBD2	CASRALAGGSYEQYF	TGTGCCAGCAGGGCACTAGCGGGGGGCTCCTACGAGCAGTACTTC
TRBV5-1	-	TRBJ2-1	16	TRBD2	CASSLIAGGPYNEQFF	TGCGCCAGCAGCCTCATAGCGGGGGGCCCCTACAATGAGCAGTTCTTC
TRBV3-1/TRBV3-2	-	TRBJ1-2	14	TRBD1	CASSQGDRDARYTF	TGTGCCAGCAGCCAAGGGGACAGGGACGCTCGCTACACCTTC
TRBV7-9	-	TRBJ2-2	15	-	CASSMYGTNTGELFF	TGTGCCAGCAGCATGTACGGGACGAACACCGGGGAGCTGTTTTTT
TRBV19	-	TRBJ2-1	14	TRBD2	CATAASGSLHEQFF	TGTGCCACCGCGGCTAGCGGGAGCTTGCATGAGCAGTTCTTC
TRBV9	few	TRBJ2-7	14	-	CASSPLAQGAEQYF	TGTGCCAGCAGCCCCCTAGCCCAAGGTGCCGAGCAGTACTTC
TRBV7-6	once	TRBJ2-5	16	TRBD2	CASSDSPTSGSETQYF	TGTGCCAGCAGCGACTCCCCAACTAGCGGGAGTGAGACCCAGTACTTC
TRBV27	-	TRBJ1-1	12	-	CASSREGAEAFF	TGTGCCAGCAGTCGAGAGGGGGCTGAAGCTTTCTTT
TRBV4-3	-	TRBJ1-4	16	-	CASSPHDGATNEKLFF	TGCGCCAGCAGCCCCCACGACGGGGCAACTAATGAAAAACTGTTTTTT
TRBV11-3	-	TRBJ2-7	15	TRBD2	CASSLLAGASYEQYF	TGTGCCAGCAGCTTACTAGCGGGAGCATCCTACGAGCAGTACTTC
TRBV12-5	-	TRBJ1-5	12	-	CASGLTDQPQHF	TGTGCTAGTGGTTTGACGGATCAGCCCCAGCATTTT
TRBV3-1/TRBV3-2	-	TRBJ2-1	15	-	CASSQDNSYYNEQFF	TGTGCCAGCAGCCAAGATAACAGCTACTACAATGAGCAGTTCTTC
TRBV5-1	-	TRBJ2-4	16	TRBD1	CASSPGDRPTHSIQYF	TGCGCCAGCAGCCCTGGGGACAGGCCAACTCATTCCATTCAGTACTTC
TRBV15	-	TRBJ2-7	16	-	CATSRAVRGSRYEQYF	TGTGCCACCAGCAGAGCGGTGAGGGGGAGCAGGTACGAGCAGTACTTC
TRBV7-8	-	TRBJ1-5	14	-	CASSLVAGNQPQHF	TGTGCCAGCAGCTTAGTGGCAGGCAATCAGCCCCAGCATTTT
TRBV27	-	TRBJ2-5	16	TRBD2	CASRGASGRGTETQYF	TGTGCCAGCAGGGGGGCCTCCGGGAGGGGAACGGAGACCCAGTACTTC
TRBV18	-	TRBJ2-1	17	TRBD2	CASSQLTSGRVDNEQFF	TGTGCCAGCTCACAACTAACTAGCGGGAGGGTGGACAATGAGCAGTTCTTC
TRBV11-2	-	TRBJ1-4	15	TRBD1	CASSLAGTGSEKLFF	TGTGCCAGCAGCTTAGCGGGGACAGGGAGTGAAAAACTGTTTTTT
TRBV30	-	TRBJ2-3	12	-	CAWRWGADTQYF	TGTGCCTGGAGGTGGGGGGCAGATACGCAGTATTTT
TRBV6-5	-	TRBJ2-3	16	TRBD2	CASSFSTSGSPDTQYF	TGTGCCAGCAGTTTCTCGACTAGCGGGAGTCCAGATACGCAGTATTTT
TRBV12-3/TRBV12-4	-	TRBJ1-1	13	-	CASSLSGDTEAFF	TGTGCCAGCAGTTTGTCGGGGGACACTGAAGCTTTCTTT
TRBV3-1/TRBV3-2	-	TRBJ2-1	17	TRBD2	CASSQVSGTRSYNEQFF	TGTGCCAGCAGCCAAGTTTCCGGGACTAGATCCTACAATGAGCAGTTCTTC
TRBV12-3/TRBV12-4	-	TRBJ2-7	13	TRBD1	CASSSRTGNEQYF	TGTGCCAGCAGTTCACGGACAGGGAACGAGCAGTACTTC
TRBV5-1	once	TRBJ2-3	16	TRBD2	CASSPGLAVSTDTQYF	TGCGCCAGCAGCCCGGGACTAGCGGTTAGCACAGATACGCAGTATTTT
TRBV5-1	-	TRBJ2-3	13	-	CASSEGGPDTQYF	TGCGCCAGCAGTGAGGGTGGGCCAGATACGCAGTATTTT
TRBV30	-	TRBJ1-5	14	-	CAWSNRAPNQPQHF	TGTGCCTGGAGTAACAGGGCGCCCAATCAGCCCCAGCATTTT
TRBV10-3	-	TRBJ1-4	15	TRBD1	CAISDPGQGIEKLFF	TGTGCCATCAGTGACCCGGGACAGGGGATTGAAAAACTGTTTTTT
TRBV9	-	TRBJ2-2	17	-	CASSSLGGLIIPGELFF	TGTGCCAGCAGCTCCCTTGGCGGCCTTATCATTCCCGGGGAGCTGTTTTTT
TRBV4-3	-	TRBJ2-1	15	-	CASSQGPRGDNEQFF	TGCGCCAGCAGCCAAGGACCCCGCGGAGACAATGAGCAGTTCTTC
TRBV28	-	TRBJ2-7	16	TRBD1	CASSLGGQVGSYEQYF	TGTGCCAGCAGTTTGGGGGGACAGGTGGGATCCTACGAGCAGTACTTC
TRBV27	-	TRBJ1-1	15	-	CASSLGPGRRIEAFF	TGTGCCAGCAGTTTAGGCCCCGGGAGGCGTATTGAAGCTTTCTTT
TRBV7-8	-	TRBJ2-7	15	TRBD1	CASSFRRTGAYEQYF	TGTGCCAGCAGCTTCAGAAGGACAGGGGCCTACGAGCAGTACTTC
TRBV5-1	-	TRBJ1-6	15	-	CASSPNLRGNSPLHF	TGCGCCAGCAGCCCGAACCTTAGGGGGAATTCACCCCTCCACTTT
TRBV5-5	few	TRBJ1-5	13	-	CASSSTRGQPQHF	TGTGCCAGCAGCTCAACTAGAGGTCAGCCCCAGCATTTT
TRBV15	-	TRBJ2-2	15	TRBD1	CATSNGQGVAGELFF	TGTGCCACCAGCAATGGGCAGGGGGTGGCCGGGGAGCTGTTTTTT
TRBV3-1/TRBV3-2	-	TRBJ2-3	15	TRBD2	CASSQRAGGSDTQYF	TGTGCCAGCAGCCAGAGAGCGGGAGGGTCGGATACGCAGTATTTT